This T cell receptor (beta chain) is from a study of blood T cell dynamics during melanoma immunotherapy. Study context: First-line therapy was either pembrolizumab or nivolumab with ipilimumab for metastatic melanoma.

Documented time point: pre-treatment baseline. Profiled with immunoSEQ multiplex PCR; TCRdb holds only in-frame clones, not every one. The sample consists of over 10,000 clones, roughly 80% of them appearing once. This TCR was sampled from a human donor with melanoma. The specimen comprised blood, sampled from a patient treated with checkpoint blockade.

The CDR3 DNA follows: TGCGCCAGCAGCTTGTCCGGGACTGGGGATTCTAGCACAGATACGCAGTATTTT. Translated, it gives CASSLSGTGDSSTDTQYF. The J gene is TRBJ2-3, the V gene TRBV5-1, with D possibly being TRBD2 (6 bases). Germline V CDR1 and CDR2: SGHRS, YFSETQ. The CDR3 has 18 amino acids. Trimming removed 1 base at V and 0 bases at J, with 18 bases between. Combining the CDR3 with reference TRBV5-1 and TRBJ2-3 gives the whole variable domain KAGVTQTPRYLIKTRGQQVTLSCSPISGHRSVSWYQQTPGQGLQFLFEYFSETQRNKGNFPGRFSGRQFSNSRSEMNVSTLELGDSALYLCASSLSGTGDSSTDTQYFGPGTRLTVL.